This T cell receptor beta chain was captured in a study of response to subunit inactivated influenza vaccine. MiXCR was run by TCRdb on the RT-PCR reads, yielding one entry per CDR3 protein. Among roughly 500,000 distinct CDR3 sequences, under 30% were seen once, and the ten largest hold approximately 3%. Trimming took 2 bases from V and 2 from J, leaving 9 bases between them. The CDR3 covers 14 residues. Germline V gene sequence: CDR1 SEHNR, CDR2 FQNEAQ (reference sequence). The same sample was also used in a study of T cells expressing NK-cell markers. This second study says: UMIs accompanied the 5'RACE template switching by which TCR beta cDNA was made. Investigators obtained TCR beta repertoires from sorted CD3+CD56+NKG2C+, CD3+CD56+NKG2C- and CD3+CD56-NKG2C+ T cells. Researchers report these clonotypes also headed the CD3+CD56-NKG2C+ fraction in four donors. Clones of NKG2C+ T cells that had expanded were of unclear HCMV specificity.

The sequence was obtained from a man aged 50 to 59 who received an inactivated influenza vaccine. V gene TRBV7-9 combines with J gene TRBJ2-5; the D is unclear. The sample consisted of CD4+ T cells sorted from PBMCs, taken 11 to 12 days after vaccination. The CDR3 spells CASSLLGLQETQYF. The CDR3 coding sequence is TGTGCCAGCAGCTTATTAGGTTTACAAGAGACCCAGTACTTC.